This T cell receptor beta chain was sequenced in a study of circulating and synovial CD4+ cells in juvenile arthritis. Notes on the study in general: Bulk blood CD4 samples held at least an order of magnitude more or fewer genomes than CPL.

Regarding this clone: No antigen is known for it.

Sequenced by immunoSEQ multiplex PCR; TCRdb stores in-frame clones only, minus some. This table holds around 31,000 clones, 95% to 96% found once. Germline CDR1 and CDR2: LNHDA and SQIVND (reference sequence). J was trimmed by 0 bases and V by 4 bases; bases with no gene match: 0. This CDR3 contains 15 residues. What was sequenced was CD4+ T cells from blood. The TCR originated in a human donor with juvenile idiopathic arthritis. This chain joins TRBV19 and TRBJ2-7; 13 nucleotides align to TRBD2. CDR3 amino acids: CASSRTSGGSYEQYF. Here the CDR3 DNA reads TGTGCCAGTAGTAGGACTAGCGGGGGCTCCTACGAGCAGTACTTC.